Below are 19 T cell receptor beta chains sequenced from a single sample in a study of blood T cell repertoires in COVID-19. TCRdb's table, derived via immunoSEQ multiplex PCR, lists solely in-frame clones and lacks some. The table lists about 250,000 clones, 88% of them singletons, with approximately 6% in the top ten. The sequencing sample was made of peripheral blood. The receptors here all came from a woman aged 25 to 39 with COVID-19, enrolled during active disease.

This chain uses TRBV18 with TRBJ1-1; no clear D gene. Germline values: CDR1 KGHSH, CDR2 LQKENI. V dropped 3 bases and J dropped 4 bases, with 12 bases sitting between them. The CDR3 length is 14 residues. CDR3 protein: CASSPTGLGTEAFF. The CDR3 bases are TGTGCCAGCTCACCGACCGGGTTAGGCACTGAAGCTTTCTTT.

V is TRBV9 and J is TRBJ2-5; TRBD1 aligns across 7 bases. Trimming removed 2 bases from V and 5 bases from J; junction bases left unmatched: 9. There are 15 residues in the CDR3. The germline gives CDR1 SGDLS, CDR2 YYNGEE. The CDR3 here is CASSVSLVGQETQYF. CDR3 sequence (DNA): TGTGCCAGCAGCGTTTCTTTAGTGGGACAGGAGACCCAGTACTTC. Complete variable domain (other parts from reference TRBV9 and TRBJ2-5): DSGVTQTPKHLITATGQRVTLRCSPRSGDLSVYWYQQSLDQGLQFLIQYYNGEERAKGNILERFSAQQFPDLHSELNLSSLELGDSALYFCASSVSLVGQETQYFGPGTRLLVL.

The CDR3 DNA follows: TGTGCCAGCAGCAGGAAGTCGGCGGGCGCTACCTACGAGCAGTACGTC. Protein sequence: CASSRKSAGATYEQYV. The chain is built from TRBV21-1 and TRBJ2-7; the table calls TRBD2, which could not be checked here. TRBV21-1 is deemed a pseudogene. The CDR3 length is 16 residues.

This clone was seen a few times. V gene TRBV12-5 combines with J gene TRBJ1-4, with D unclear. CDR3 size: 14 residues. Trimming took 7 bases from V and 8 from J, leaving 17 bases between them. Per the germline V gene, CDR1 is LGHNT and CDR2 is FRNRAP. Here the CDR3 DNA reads TGTGCTAGTGCCTCTGGGCAGGTCAGGGAAAAACTGTTTTTT. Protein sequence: CASASGQVREKLFF.

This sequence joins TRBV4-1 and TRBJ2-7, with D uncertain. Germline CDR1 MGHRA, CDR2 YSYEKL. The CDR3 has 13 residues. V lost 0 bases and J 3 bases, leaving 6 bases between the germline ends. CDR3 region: CASSQEFSYEQYF. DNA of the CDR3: TGCGCCAGCAGCCAAGAGTTCAGCTACGAGCAGTACTTC.

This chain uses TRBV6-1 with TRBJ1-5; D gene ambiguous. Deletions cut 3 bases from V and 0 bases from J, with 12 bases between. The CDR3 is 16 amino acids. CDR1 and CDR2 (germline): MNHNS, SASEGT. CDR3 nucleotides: TGTGCCAGCAGTGAGGCCGGTTACTATAGCAATCAGCCCCAGCATTTT. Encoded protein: CASSEAGYYSNQPQHF.

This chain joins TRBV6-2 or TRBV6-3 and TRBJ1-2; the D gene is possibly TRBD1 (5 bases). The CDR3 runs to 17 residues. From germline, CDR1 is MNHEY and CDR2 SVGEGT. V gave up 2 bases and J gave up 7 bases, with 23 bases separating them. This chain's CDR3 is CASSYLLPGLSIRGYTF. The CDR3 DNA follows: TGTGCCAGCAGTTACCTCCTTCCAGGGCTTAGTATTCGTGGCTACACCTTC.

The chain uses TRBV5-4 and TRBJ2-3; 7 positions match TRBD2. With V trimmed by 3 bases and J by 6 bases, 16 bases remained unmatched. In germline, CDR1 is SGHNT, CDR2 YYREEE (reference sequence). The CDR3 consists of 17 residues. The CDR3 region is CASSSPNIGGGRDTQYF. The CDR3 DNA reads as TGTGCCAGCAGCTCCCCGAACATTGGGGGGGGTCGGGATACGCAGTATTTT. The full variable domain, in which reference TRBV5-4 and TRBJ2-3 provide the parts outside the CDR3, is ETGVTQSPTHLIKTRGQQVTLRCSSQSGHNTVSWYQQALGQGPQFIFQYYREEENGRGNFPPRFSGLQFPNYSSELNVNALELDDSALYLCASSSPNIGGGRDTQYFGPGTRLTVL.

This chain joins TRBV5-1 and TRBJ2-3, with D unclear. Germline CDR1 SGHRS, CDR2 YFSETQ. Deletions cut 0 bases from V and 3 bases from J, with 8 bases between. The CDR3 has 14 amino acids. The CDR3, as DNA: TGCGCCAGCAGCTTGGTGGCTAGTACAGATACGCAGTATTTT. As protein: CASSLVASTDTQYF.

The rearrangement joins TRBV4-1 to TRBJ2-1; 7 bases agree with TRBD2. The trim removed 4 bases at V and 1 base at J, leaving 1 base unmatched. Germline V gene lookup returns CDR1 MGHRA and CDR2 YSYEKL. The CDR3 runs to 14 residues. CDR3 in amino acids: CASSRGGSYNEQFF. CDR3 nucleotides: TGCGCCAGCAGCCGCGGGGGATCCTACAATGAGCAGTTCTTC.

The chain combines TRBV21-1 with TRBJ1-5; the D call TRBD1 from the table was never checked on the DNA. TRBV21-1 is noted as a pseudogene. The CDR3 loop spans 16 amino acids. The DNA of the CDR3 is TGTGCCAGCAGCTTCGCCCGGGACAGAGCAAATCAGCCCCAGCATTTT. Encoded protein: CASSFARDRANQPQHF.

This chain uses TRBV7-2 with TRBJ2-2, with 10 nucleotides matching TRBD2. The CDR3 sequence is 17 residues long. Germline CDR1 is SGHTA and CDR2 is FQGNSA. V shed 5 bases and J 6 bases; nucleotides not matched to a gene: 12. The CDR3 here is CASSQNQRGGPAGELFF. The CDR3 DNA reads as TGTGCCAGCAGCCAGAACCAGCGGGGGGGCCCCGCCGGGGAGCTGTTTTTT.

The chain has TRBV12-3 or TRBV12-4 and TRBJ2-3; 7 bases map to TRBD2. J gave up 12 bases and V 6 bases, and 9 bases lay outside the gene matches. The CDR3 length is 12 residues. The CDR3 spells CASSIGGGGQYF. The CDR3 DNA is TGTGCCAGCAGCATCGGTGGGGGGGGTCAGTATTTT.

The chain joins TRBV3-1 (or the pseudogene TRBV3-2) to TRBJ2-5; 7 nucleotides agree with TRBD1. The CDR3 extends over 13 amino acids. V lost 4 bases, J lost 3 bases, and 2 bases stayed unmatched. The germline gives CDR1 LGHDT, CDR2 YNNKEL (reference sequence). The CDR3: CASSRDREETQYF. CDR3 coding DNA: TGTGCCAGCAGCCGCGACAGGGAAGAGACCCAGTACTTC.

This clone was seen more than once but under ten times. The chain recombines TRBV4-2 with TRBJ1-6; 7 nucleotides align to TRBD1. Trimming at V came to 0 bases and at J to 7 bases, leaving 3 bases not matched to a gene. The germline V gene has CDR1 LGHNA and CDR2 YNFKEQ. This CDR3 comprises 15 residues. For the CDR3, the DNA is TGTGCCAGCAGCCAAGAAACAGGGGAGAATTCACCCCTCCACTTT. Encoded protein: CASSQETGENSPLHF.

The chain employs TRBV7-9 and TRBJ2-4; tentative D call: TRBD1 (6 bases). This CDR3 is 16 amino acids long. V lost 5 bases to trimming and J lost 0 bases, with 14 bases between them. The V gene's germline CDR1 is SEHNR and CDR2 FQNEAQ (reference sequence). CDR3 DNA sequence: TGTGCCAGCAGCCCTAAGGACAGTCTAGCCAAAAACATTCAGTACTTC. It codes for CASSPKDSLAKNIQYF.

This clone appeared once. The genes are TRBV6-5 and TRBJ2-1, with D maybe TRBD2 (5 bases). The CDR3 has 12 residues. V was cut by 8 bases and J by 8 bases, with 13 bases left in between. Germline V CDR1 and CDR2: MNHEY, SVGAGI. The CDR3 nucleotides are TGTGCCAGCCGGGCTAGCTTAGATGAGCAGTTCTTC. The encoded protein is CASRASLDEQFF.

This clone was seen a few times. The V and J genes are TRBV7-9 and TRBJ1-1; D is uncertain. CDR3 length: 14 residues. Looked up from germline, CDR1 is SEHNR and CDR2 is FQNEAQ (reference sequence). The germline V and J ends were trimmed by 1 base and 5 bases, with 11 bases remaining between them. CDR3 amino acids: CASSLGGGGTEAFF. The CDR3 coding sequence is TGTGCCAGCAGCTTAGGGGGTGGAGGGACTGAAGCTTTCTTT.

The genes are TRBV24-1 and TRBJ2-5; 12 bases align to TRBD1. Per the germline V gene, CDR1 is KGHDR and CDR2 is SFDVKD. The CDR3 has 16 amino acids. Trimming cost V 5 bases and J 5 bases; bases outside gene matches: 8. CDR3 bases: TGTGCCACCAGTGTGGGGACAGGGGGCGCTTGGGAGACCCAGTACTTC. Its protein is CATSVGTGGAWETQYF.